This T cell receptor (beta chain) originates from a study of blood T cells in healthy people across ages. Primed by a sample-barcoded 5' primer and a J-beta primer mix, a second PCR proceeded for 7 to 11 cycles. TCRdb fed the 5' RACE reads into MiXCR, producing one record per CDR3 protein. The sample shows some 1.4 million distinct CDR3 sequences, around 42% of them seen only once. Study-level findings and limits: The donors' CMV status was not determined, possibly confounding changes in expanded clonotypes. In long-lived donors, naive CD4+ cell counts and diversity exceeded those of aged donors.

Details on this clonotype: The antigen is undetermined.

The sample was blood. This receptor was identified in a woman aged 18-29 years in good health.

CDR3 sequence reads: CASSLAQGLHSYNEQFF. CDR3 bases: TGCGCCAGCAGCTTGGCTCAGGGACTGCATTCCTACAATGAGCAGTTCTTC. This sequence joins TRBV5-1 and TRBJ2-1, with D possibly being TRBD2 (6 bases). Germline V lookup: CDR1 SGHRS, CDR2 YFSETQ. Deletions cut 0 bases from V and 1 base from J, with 14 bases between. The CDR3 is made up of 17 amino acids.